A selection of T cell receptor beta chains follows, all from one sample in a study of T cell clones after liver transplantation. TCRdb's copy holds only in-frame clones and misses some; the assay was immunoSEQ multiplex PCR. The sample shows approximately 51,000 clones, roughly 71% of them seen only once. The sequencing here drew on CD4+ T cells from blood, taken around 52 months after liver transplant. The receptors derive from a human patient who received a liver transplant. Some T cells may have originated in the graft donor. The CDR3 runs from the conserved cysteine through the conserved F or W. D genes are given only for firm matches. Expanded clones get a size class; other rows say once, few or many, or leave the size out.

d_call j_call cdr3_length clone_size v_call cdr3_nt cdr3_aa
- TRBJ1-1 13 - TRBV11-3 TGTGCCAGCAGCTTATCTGGGAACACTGAAGCTTTCTTT CASSLSGNTEAFF
- TRBJ2-2 16 - TRBV21-1 TGTGCCAGCAGCCGGAGGACAGGGCGAGACACCGGGGAGCTGTTTTTT CASSRRTGRDTGELFF
TRBD2 TRBJ2-2 15 - TRBV10-3 TGTGCCATCAGCCGCGGGGGGCAGAACACCGGGGAGCTGTTTTTT CAISRGGQNTGELFF
- TRBJ2-1 15 - TRBV27 TGTGCCAGCAGTTGGCAGGCTAGGGTTTACAATGAGCAGTTCTTC CASSWQARVYNEQFF
- TRBJ1-5 15 - TRBV2 TGTGCCAGCAGCCAGGGGCAGGATAGCAATCAGCCCCAGCATTTT CASSQGQDSNQPQHF
TRBD1 TRBJ1-2 13 few TRBV15 TGTGCCACCAGCCAGGGGGTTAACTATGGCTACACCTTC CATSQGVNYGYTF
TRBD1 TRBJ1-5 16 - TRBV5-5 TGTGCCAGCAGCTTGGGAGGGGGCTGGAGCAATCAGCCCCAGCATTTT CASSLGGGWSNQPQHF
- TRBJ2-3 16 - TRBV4-1 TGCGCCAGCAGCCAAGGGAGGGGCCGTCCCCTCGATACGCAGTATTTT CASSQGRGRPLDTQYF
TRBD1 TRBJ2-2 16 - TRBV7-2 TGTGCCAGCAGCTTTACCGGGACAGCGAACACCGGGGAGCTGTTTTTT CASSFTGTANTGELFF
TRBD1 TRBJ1-5 16 - TRBV5-6 TGTGCCAGCAGCTGGAAGGGGGCGATTGGGAACCAGCCCCAGCATTTT CASSWKGAIGNQPQHF
- TRBJ2-3 12 medium-sized TRBV2 TGTGCCAGCGGTAAACCTGGGGTTACGCAGTATTTT CASGKPGVTQYF
- TRBJ2-7 11 - TRBV20-1 TGCAGTGCTTCTGACAGCTACGAGCAGTACTTC CSASDSYEQYF
- TRBJ1-1 14 once TRBV7-2 TGTGCCAGCAGTTACGGACTGCTGAACACTGAAGCTTTCTTT CASSYGLLNTEAFF
TRBD2 TRBJ2-6 15 - TRBV27 TGTGCCAGCAGTCGAGCGGGGGCTGGGGCCAACGTCCTGACTTTC CASSRAGAGANVLTF
TRBD1 TRBJ2-6 15 - TRBV5-6 TGTGCCAGCAGCTTGCTCACAGGGGGAACCAACGTCCTGACTTTC CASSLLTGGTNVLTF
TRBD1 TRBJ1-5 13 few TRBV5-1 TGCGCCAGCAGCCTGGGACAGGGGGAACCCCAGCATTTT CASSLGQGEPQHF
- TRBJ1-6 14 - TRBV30 TGTGCCTGGGTCGCGGGGAACTATAATTCACCCCTCCACTTT CAWVAGNYNSPLHF
TRBD2 TRBJ2-5 16 - TRBV7-2 TGTGCCAGCAGCTTATTAGCGGGGTTGGGGAGAGAGACCCAGTACTTC CASSLLAGLGRETQYF
- TRBJ2-7 14 - TRBV6-6 TGTGCCAGCAGAAACCCCGGACTGGTCCACGAGCAGTACTTC CASRNPGLVHEQYF
- TRBJ1-2 13 - TRBV6-5 TGTGCCAGCAGGAGGGGGGTGTCGAGCGGCTACACCTTC CASRRGVSSGYTF
- TRBJ2-7 13 few TRBV7-6 TGTGCCACCGGTCGGGCAGGGGACGCCGAGCAGTACTTC CATGRAGDAEQYF
TRBD1 TRBJ1-2 13 once TRBV18 TGTGCCAGCTCGGGACAGAGTAACTATGGCTACACCTTC CASSGQSNYGYTF
- TRBJ2-2 15 - TRBV5-1 TGCGCCAGCAGCTGGACGCCAGGGGCCACCGGGGAGCTGTTTTTT CASSWTPGATGELFF
- TRBJ2-7 14 few TRBV28 TGTGCCAGCAGTTTATCGGTACTCCCGGGGGAGCAGTACTTC CASSLSVLPGEQYF
- TRBJ2-7 14 few TRBV28 TGTGCCAGCAGGCCATTGGACAGAACCTACGAGCAGTACTTC CASRPLDRTYEQYF
- TRBJ1-4 14 - TRBV10-3 TGTGCCATCAGTCCGGGGGGGCAGAATGAAAAACTGTTTTTT CAISPGGQNEKLFF
- TRBJ2-2 11 - TRBV19 TGTGCCAGTAAACTGTCCGGGGAGCTGTTTTTT CASKLSGELFF